This T cell receptor beta chain was profiled in a study of T cells in Graves' hyperthyroidism and ophthalmopathy. Amplification targeted TCR beta CDR3 regions from RNA transcripts. First-round RT-PCR targeting the TCR CDR3 was performed with the HTBI primer set. Using its own MiXCR run on the multiplex PCR reads, TCRdb lists one record per CDR3 protein. The repertoire has 350,000 to 500,000 distinct CDR3 sequences, roughly 13% of them found once; the top ten carry approximately 5.3%. CDR1 and CDR2 (germline): MNHNS, SASEGT. After removal of 10 bases from V and 4 bases from J, the junction contained 15 bases not matched to a gene. The CDR3 has 17 residues. Patients showing uncontrolled infection, other autoimmune disease, pregnancy or lactation were ineligible.

V usage is TRBV6-1 and J usage is TRBJ1-6; TRBD1 agrees at 8 bases. The sequenced material came from blood. This receptor was taken from a young woman with Graves' hyperthyroidism. CDR3 DNA sequence: TGTGCCACCGTTTCTTCGCCCGGGACAGGATATAATTCACCCCTCCACTTT. Its translation is CATVSSPGTGYNSPLHF.